This T cell receptor beta chain was identified during a study of T cells after yellow fever vaccination (dated by TCRdb to the late 2010s). Study-level background: The SMART-Seq v4 Ultra Low Input RNA kit was used to prepare libraries from fractions with low cell numbers. To follow T-cell clones before and after both primary and booster YFV17D yellow fever vaccination, bulk TCR alpha and beta repertoires underwent longitudinal sequencing. Two healthy male donors, one aged 18 to 30 and one aged 30 to 39 years, were included in the cohort. Blood was drawn at multiple timepoints before and after primary and secondary immunization, with bulk PBMC replicates and cell subsets isolated.

Explained via the paper, the treatment or condition label denotes: live attenuated yellow fever vaccine strain. At every blood-draw timepoint, two biological replicates of bulk PBMCs were collected. A standard Ficoll-Paque protocol was used to isolate PBMCs from peripheral blood. TriZol was used to extract RNA from bulk PBMCs, from CD4 and CD8 fractions, and from dextramer-positive and dextramer-negative fractions. This sample was sequenced with an Illumina NovaSeq 6000. TCR cDNA was synthesized by 5'RACE template switching, through which a universal primer site and unique molecular identifiers were introduced. cDNA synthesis was primed from both the TCR alpha and TCR beta constant segments. Libraries were amplified in two PCR steps, with sample barcodes and sequencing adapters added in the second step. Sequencing of libraries was performed on Illumina HiSeq 2500 (2x100 bp) or NovaSeq (2x150 bp). For the original study's pipeline: Reads were demultiplexed and collapsed into UMI consensus sequences with MIGEC, and V(D)J alignment was performed with MiXCR. Using edgeR on replicate PBMC samples, clonotypes were called vaccine-responding if FDR was below 0.01 and the log2 fold change was above 5 up to day 15. CD4 or CD8 identity was assigned to each bulk clonotype according to whether the clonotype was present at higher abundance in the sequenced CD4 repertoire or the sequenced CD8 repertoire. In-frame beta chains were kept once TCRdb had trimmed the public reads at Q25 with fastp and called clones with MiXCR. Identical CDR3 proteins give one entry, which carries the most common genes and DNA. None of the V and J calls come from the authors' own analysis; TCRdb made them. The sample data list fewer than 350,000 distinct CDR3 sequences, and 3.5% to 4.5% of these were observed just once. The ten largest clones represent less than 20% of the sample.

The paper as a whole reports these results and caveats: A small share of clonotypes occurred in both CD4 and CD8 compartments, likely arising from convergent recombination. The secondary T-cell response was weaker than the primary response but faster, peaking on day 5 instead of day 15. After the booster, most of the clones that had expanded following primary vaccination were detected again (around 97% of CD4 and around 90% of CD8), which suggests that memory was broadly maintained. Because abundant contaminating clonotypes from the bulk population could be contained in FACS-sorted repertoires, computational filtering was required. Because the study included only a couple of donors, the extent to which the findings can be generalized is limited.

This clonotype has a count of ten or more. Its antigen has not been determined. The sample holds no much larger clone one base away, and base qualities are not on file. Unmatched junction bases come to 2, with V trimmed by 5 bases and J by 4 bases. Taken from the germline V gene, the CDR1 and CDR2 loops are SGHAT and FQNNGV. The CDR3 spans 13 residues, from the cysteine through the phenylalanine. The entry retains the CDR3 DNA only, 39 bases that are in frame from base 1. This sequence originates from a man between 18 and 29 years old who received the YFV17D yellow fever vaccine. This chain is built from TRBV11-2 and TRBJ2-4; 7 bases in the junction line up with TRBD1. Sequenced material: PBMCs, taken 15 days after the yellow fever booster vaccination. The nucleotide sequence reads as follows: TGTGCCAGCAGCCCGGGACAGAAAAACATTCAGTACTTC. Translated, this gives CASSPGQKNIQYF.